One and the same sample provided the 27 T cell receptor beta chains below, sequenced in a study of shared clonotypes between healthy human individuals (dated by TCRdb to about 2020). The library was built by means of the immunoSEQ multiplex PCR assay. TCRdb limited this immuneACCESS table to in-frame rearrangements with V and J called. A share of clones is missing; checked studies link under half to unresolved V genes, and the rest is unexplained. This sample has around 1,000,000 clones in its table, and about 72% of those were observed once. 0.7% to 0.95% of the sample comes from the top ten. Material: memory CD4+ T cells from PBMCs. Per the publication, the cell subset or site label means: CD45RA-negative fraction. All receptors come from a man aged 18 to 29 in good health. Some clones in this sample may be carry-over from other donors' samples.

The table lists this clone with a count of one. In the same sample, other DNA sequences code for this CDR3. The DNA of the CDR3 is TGTGCCAGCAGCGTAGATGCCGTTAATCAGCCCCAGCATTTT. This gives the protein CASSVDAVNQPQHF. The chain joins TRBV9 to TRBJ1-5; no clear D gene. The CDR3 sequence is 14 residues long. CDR1 and CDR2 from the germline V gene are SGDLS and YYNGEE. Trimming took 0 bases from V and 4 from J, leaving 8 bases between them.

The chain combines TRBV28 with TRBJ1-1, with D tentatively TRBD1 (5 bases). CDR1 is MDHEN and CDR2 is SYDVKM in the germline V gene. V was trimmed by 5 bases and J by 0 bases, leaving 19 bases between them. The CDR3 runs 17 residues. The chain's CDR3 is CASSLGAVMSMNTEAFF. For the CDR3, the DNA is TGTGCCAGCAGTCTCGGGGCCGTCATGTCGATGAACACTGAAGCTTTCTTT.

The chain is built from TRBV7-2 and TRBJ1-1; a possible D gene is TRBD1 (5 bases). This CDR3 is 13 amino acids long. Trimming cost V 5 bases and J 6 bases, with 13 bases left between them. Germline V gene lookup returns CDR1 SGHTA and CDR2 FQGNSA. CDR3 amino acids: CASSTRVGPEAFF. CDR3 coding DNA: TGTGCCAGCAGCACCAGGGTGGGGCCTGAAGCTTTCTTT.

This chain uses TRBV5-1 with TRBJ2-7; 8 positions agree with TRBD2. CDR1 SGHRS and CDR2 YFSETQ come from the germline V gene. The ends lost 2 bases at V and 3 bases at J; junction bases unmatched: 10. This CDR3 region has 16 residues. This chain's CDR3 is CASSLITGGPFYEQYF. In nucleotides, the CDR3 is TGCGCCAGCAGCTTAATAACGGGAGGGCCTTTCTACGAGCAGTACTTC.

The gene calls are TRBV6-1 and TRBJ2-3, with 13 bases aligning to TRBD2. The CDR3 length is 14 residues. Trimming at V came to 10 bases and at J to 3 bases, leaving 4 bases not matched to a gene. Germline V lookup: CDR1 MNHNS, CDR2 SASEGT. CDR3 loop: CANRLAGGTDTQYF. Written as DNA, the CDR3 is TGTGCCAATAGACTAGCGGGAGGTACAGATACGCAGTATTTT.

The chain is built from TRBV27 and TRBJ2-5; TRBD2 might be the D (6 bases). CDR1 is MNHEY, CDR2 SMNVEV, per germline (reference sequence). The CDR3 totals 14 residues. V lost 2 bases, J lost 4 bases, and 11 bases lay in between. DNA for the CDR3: TGTGCCAGCAGTTTAATCCGAGCGGGAGAGACCCAGTACTTC. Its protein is CASSLIRAGETQYF.

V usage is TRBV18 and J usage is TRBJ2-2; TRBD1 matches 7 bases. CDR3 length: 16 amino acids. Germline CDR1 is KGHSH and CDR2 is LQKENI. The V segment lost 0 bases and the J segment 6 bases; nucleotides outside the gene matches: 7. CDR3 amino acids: CASSPPHTGAAGELFF. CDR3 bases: TGTGCCAGCTCACCACCCCATACAGGGGCGGCCGGGGAGCTGTTTTTT.

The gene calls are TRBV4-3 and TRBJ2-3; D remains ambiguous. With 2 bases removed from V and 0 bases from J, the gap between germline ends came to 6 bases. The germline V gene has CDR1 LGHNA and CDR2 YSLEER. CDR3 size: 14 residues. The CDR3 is CASSQSRSTDTQYF. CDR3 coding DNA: TGCGCCAGCAGCCAAAGCCGTAGCACAGATACGCAGTATTTT.

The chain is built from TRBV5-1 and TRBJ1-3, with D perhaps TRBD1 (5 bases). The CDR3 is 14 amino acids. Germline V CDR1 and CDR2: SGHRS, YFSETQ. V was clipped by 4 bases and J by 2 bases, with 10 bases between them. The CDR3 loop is CASSPEGTGNTIYF. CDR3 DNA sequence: TGCGCCAGCAGCCCTGAGGGGACTGGAAACACCATATATTTT. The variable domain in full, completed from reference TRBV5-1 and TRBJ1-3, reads KAGVTQTPRYLIKTRGQQVTLSCSPISGHRSVSWYQQTPGQGLQFLFEYFSETQRNKGNFPGRFSGRQFSNSRSEMNVSTLELGDSALYLCASSPEGTGNTIYFGEGSWLTVV.

The CDR3 coding sequence is TGTGCCAGCAGCCTATTAAGCGGGAGCACCAACGAGCAGTACTTC. As protein: CASSLLSGSTNEQYF. The rearrangement joins TRBV7-9 to TRBJ2-7; the match to TRBD2 covers 8 bases. The CDR3 is 15 residues long. J gave up 5 bases and V 5 bases, and 11 bases lay outside the gene matches. CDR1 is SEHNR, CDR2 FQNEAQ, per germline (reference sequence).

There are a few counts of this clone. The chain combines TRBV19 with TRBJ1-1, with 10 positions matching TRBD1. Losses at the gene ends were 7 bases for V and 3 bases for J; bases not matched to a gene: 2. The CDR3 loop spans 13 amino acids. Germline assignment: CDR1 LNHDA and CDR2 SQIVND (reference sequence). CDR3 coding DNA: TGTGCCAGTACGGACAGGGGGGACACTGAAGCTTTCTTT. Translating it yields CASTDRGDTEAFF.

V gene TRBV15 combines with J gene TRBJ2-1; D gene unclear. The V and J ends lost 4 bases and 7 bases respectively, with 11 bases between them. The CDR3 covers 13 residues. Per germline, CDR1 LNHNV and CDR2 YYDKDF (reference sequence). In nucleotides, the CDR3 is TGTGCCACCAGCACCACAATAGGGAATGAGCAGTTCTTC. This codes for CATSTTIGNEQFF.

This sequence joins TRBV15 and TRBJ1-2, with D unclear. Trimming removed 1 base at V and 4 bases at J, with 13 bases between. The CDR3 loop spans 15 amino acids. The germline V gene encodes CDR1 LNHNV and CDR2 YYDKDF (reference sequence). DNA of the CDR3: TGTGCCACCAGCAGAGTTGTGGACCGCCTCTATGGCTACACCTTC. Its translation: CATSRVVDRLYGYTF.

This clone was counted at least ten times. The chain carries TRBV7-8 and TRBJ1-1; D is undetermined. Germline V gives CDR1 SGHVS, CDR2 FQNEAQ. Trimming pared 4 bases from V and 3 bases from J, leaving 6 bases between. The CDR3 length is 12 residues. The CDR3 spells CASSWTDTEAFF. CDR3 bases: TGTGCCAGCAGCTGGACGGACACTGAAGCTTTCTTT.

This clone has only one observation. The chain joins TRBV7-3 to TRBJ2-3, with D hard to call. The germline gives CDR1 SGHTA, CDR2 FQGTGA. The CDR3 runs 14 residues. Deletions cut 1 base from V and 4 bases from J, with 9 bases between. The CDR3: CASSLMPQPDTQYF. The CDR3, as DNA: TGTGCCAGCAGCTTAATGCCCCAGCCAGATACGCAGTATTTT.

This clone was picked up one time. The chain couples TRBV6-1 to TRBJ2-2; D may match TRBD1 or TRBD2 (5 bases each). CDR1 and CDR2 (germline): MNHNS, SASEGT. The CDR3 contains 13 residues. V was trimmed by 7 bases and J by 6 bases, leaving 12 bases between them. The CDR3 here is CASIQTGPGELFF. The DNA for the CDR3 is TGTGCCAGCATCCAAACGGGGCCCGGGGAGCTGTTTTTT.

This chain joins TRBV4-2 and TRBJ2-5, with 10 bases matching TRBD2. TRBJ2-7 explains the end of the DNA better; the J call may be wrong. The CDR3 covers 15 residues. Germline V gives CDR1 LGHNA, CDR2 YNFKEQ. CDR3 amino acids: CASSQESGRAYEQYF. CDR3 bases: TGTGCCAGCAGCCAAGAAAGCGGGAGGGCCTACGAGCAGTACTTC.

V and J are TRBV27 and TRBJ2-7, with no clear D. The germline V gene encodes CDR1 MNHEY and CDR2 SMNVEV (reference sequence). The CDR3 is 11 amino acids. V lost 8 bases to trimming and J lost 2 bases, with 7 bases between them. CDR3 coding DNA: TGTGCCAGCGGCTCGGCCTACGAGCAGTACTTC. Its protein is CASGSAYEQYF.

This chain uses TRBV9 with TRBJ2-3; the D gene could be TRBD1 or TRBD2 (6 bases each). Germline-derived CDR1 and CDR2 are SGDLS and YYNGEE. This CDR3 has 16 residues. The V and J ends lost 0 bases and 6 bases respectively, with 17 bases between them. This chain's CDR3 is CASSVVTGATFDTQYF. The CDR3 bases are TGTGCCAGCAGCGTAGTAACGGGGGCGACGTTTGATACGCAGTATTTT.

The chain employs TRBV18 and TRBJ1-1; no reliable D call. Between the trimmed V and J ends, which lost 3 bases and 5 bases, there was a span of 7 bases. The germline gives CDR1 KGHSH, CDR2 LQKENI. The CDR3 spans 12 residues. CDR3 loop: CASSPKGTEAFF. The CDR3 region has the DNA TGTGCCAGCTCACCGAAGGGTACTGAAGCTTTCTTT.

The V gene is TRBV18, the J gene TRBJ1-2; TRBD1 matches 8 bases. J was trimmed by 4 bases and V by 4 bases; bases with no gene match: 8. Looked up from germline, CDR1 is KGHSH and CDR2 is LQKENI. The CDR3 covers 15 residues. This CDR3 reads CASSLGGQGTYGYTF. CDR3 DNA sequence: TGTGCCAGCTCACTAGGTGGACAGGGAACCTATGGCTACACCTTC.

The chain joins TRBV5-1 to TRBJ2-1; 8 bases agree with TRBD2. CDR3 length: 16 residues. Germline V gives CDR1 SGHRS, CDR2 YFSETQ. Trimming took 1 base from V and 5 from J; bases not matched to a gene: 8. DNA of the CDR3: TGCGCCAGCAGCTTGTTCGGGAGGGCCAACGACAATGAGCAGTTCTTC. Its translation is CASSLFGRANDNEQFF. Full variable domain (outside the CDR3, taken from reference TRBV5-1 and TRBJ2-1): KAGVTQTPRYLIKTRGQQVTLSCSPISGHRSVSWYQQTPGQGLQFLFEYFSETQRNKGNFPGRFSGRQFSNSRSEMNVSTLELGDSALYLCASSLFGRANDNEQFFGPGTRLTVL.

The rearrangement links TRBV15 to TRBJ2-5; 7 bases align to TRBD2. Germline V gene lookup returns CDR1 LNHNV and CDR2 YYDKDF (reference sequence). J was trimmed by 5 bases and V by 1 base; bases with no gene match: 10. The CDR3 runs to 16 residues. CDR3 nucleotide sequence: TGTGCCACCAGCAGAGGATCCGGCGGGAGAGGTGAGACCCAGTACTTC. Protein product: CATSRGSGGRGETQYF.

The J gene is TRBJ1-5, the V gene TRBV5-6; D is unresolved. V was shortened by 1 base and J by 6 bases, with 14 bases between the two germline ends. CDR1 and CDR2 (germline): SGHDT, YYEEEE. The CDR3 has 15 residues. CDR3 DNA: TGTGCCAGCAGCTTGCGTTCTGGGTACGGTCAGCCCCAGCATTTT. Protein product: CASSLRSGYGQPQHF. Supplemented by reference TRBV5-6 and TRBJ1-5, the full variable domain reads DAGVTQSPTHLIKTRGQQVTLRCSPKSGHDTVSWYQQALGQGPQFIFQYYEEEERQRGNFPDRFSGHQFPNYSSELNVNALLLGDSALYLCASSLRSGYGQPQHFGDGTRLSIL.

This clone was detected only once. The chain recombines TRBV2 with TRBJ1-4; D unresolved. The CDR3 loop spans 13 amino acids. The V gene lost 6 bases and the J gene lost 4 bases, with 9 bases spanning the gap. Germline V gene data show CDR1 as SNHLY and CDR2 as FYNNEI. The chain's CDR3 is CASSVEVNEKLFF. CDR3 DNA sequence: TGTGCCAGCAGCGTGGAAGTTAATGAAAAACTGTTTTTT.

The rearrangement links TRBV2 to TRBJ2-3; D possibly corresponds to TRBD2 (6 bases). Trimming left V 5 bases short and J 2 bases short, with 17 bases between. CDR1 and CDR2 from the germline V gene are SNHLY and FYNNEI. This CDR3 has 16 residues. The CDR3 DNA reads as TGTGCCAGCAGTCCGACCTCGGGACTTGTCACAGATACGCAGTATTTT. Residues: CASSPTSGLVTDTQYF.

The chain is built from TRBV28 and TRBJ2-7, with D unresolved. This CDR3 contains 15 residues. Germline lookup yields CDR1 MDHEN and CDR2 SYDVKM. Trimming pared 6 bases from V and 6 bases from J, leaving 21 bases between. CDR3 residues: CASSLPGDGDIEQYF. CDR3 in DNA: TGTGCCAGCAGCCTCCCCGGTGATGGGGATATCGAGCAGTACTTC.